This TCR beta chain came from a study of T-cell reconstitution after alpha-beta-depleted transplantation in children. Germline V CDR1 and CDR2: DFQATT, SNEGSKA (reference sequence). V gave up 2 bases and J gave up 8 bases, with 9 bases separating them. The CDR3 is 11 amino acids. Overall study findings and caveats: Roughly two months post-transplant, alpha-beta T cells reportedly originated from several hundred graft clones that had expanded.

Preparation of the TCRbeta library used unique molecular identifiers. TCRdb itself ran the PCR reads through MiXCR, one entry per CDR3 protein. The sample yields 300,000 or so distinct CDR3 sequences, around 25% seen once. A word on this clonotype: Its antigen is unidentified.

This receptor was taken from a male patient between 10 and 17 years old who had a stem cell transplant for acute lymphoblastic leukemia, so the T cells may come from the graft donor. Sequencing used PBMCs, mostly from graft donor cells, obtained 180 days after TCRalphabeta/CD19-depleted stem cell transplant. V and J are TRBV20-1 and TRBJ1-1, with D unclear. This CDR3 is CSARTLSEAFF. DNA for the CDR3: TGCAGTGCTAGAACCCTGTCGGAAGCTTTCTTT.